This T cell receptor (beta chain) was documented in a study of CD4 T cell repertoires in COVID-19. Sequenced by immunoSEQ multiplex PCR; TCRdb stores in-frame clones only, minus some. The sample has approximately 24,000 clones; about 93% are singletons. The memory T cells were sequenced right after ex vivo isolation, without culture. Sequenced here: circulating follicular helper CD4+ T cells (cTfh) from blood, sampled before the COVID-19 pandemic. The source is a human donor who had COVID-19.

For the CDR3, the DNA is TGTGCCAGCAGCTTCGGCGGGGGAAACTACGAGCAGTACTTC. It codes for CASSFGGGNYEQYF. The V call is TRBV7-3, the J call TRBJ2-7; TRBD2 agrees at 7 bases. J gave up 3 bases and V 3 bases, and 5 bases lay outside the gene matches. The CDR3 length is 14 residues. Germline V CDR1 and CDR2: SGHTA, FQGTGA.